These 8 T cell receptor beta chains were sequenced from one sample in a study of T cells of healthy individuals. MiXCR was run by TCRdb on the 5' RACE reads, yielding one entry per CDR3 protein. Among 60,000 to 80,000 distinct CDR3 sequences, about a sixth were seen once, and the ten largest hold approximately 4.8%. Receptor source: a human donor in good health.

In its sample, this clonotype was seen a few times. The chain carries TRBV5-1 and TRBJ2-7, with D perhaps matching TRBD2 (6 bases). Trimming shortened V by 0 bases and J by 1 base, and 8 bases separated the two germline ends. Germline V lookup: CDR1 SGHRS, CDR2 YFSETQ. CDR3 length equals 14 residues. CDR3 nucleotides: TGCGCCAGCAGCTTGGTCGGGGGATCCTACGAGCAGTACTTC. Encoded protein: CASSLVGGSYEQYF.

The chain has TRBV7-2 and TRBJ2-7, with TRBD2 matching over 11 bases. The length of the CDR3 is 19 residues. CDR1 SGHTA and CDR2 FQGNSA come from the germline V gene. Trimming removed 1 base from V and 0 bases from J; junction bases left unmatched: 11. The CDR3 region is CASSLVGTGLAASSYEQYF. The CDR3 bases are TGTGCCAGCAGCTTAGTGGGGACGGGACTAGCGGCCAGCTCCTACGAGCAGTACTTC.

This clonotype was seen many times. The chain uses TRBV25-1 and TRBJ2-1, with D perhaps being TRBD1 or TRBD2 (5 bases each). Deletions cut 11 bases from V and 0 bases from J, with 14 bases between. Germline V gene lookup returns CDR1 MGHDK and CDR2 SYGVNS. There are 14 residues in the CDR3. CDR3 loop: CALGENDSYNEQFF. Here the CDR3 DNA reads TGTGCCCTAGGGGAGAACGACTCCTACAATGAGCAGTTCTTC.

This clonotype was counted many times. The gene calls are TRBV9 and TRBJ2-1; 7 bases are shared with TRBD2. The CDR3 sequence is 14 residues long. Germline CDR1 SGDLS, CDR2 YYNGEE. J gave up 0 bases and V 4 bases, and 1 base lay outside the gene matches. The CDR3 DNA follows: TGTGCCAGCAGCACGGGGGGCTCCTACAATGAGCAGTTCTTC. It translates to CASSTGGSYNEQFF.

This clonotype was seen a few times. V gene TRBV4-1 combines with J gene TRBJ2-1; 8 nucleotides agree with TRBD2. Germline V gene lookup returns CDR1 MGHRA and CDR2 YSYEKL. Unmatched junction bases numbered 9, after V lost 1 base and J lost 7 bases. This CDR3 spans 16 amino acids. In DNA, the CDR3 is TGCGCCAGCAGCCAAGTACTAGCGGAGTACGGGAATGAGCAGTTCTTC. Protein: CASSQVLAEYGNEQFF.

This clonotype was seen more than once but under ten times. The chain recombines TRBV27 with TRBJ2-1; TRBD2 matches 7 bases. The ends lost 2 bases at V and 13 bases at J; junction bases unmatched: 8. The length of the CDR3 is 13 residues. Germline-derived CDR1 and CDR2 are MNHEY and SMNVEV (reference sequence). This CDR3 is CASSLPYGLDQFF. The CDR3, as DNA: TGTGCCAGCAGTTTACCCTATGGACTAGATCAGTTCTTC.

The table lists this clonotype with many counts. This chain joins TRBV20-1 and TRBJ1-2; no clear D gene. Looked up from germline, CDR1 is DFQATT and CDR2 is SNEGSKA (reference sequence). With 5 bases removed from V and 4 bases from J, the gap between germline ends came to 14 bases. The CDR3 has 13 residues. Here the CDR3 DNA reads TGCAGTGCTTCACCGGGAGGTCGCTATGGCTACACCTTC. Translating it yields CSASPGGRYGYTF.

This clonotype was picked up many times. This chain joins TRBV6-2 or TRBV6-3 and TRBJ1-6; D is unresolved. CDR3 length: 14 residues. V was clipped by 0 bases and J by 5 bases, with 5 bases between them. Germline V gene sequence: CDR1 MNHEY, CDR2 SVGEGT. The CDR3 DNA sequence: TGTGCCAGCAGTTACTCGGCAGATAATTCACCCCTCCACTTT. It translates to CASSYSADNSPLHF.